Listed below are T cell receptor beta chains from one sample, sequenced in a study of cytomegalovirus exposure and HLA in healthy donors. Assay: immunoSEQ multiplex PCR; the TCRdb copy retains only in-frame clones and omits some. This table holds under 250,000 clones, roughly four fifths found once. The sample taken for sequencing was PBMCs. The origin of the receptors is a young man in good health and CMV-seronegative. CDR3s include the opening cysteine and the closing phenylalanine or tryptophan. A D gene is named only where the DNA matches it firmly. Expanded clones get a size class; other rows say once, few or many, or leave the size out.

D gene: .
clone size: .
V gene: TRBV6-5
J gene: TRBJ1-2
CDR3 protein: CASSYPGYGYTF
CDR3 DNA: TGTGCCAGCAGTTACCCGGGATATGGCTACACCTTC

D gene: TRBD1
clone size: .
V gene: TRBV19
J gene: TRBJ2-2
CDR3 protein: CASTPRGDRGRFANTGELFF
CDR3 DNA: TGTGCCAGTACCCCCCGAGGGGACAGGGGTCGATTCGCGAACACCGGGGAGCTGTTTTTT

D gene: TRBD1
clone size: few
V gene: TRBV5-1
J gene: TRBJ2-1
CDR3 protein: CASSVQGTTYNEQFF
CDR3 DNA: TGCGCCAGCAGCGTACAGGGGACGACCTACAATGAGCAGTTCTTC

D gene: .
clone size: .
V gene: TRBV7-9
J gene: TRBJ2-4
CDR3 protein: CASRDTGQIQYF
CDR3 DNA: TGTGCCAGCAGGGACACAGGACAAATTCAGTACTTC

D gene: .
clone size: once
V gene: TRBV4-1
J gene: TRBJ2-7
CDR3 protein: CASSQEGGIYEQYF
CDR3 DNA: TGCGCCAGCAGCCAAGAGGGGGGTATCTACGAGCAGTACTTC

D gene: .
clone size: once
V gene: TRBV6-8
J gene: TRBJ2-7
CDR3 protein: CASILLRADPPYEQYF
CDR3 DNA: TGTGCCAGCATCCTCCTACGAGCGGATCCTCCCTACGAGCAGTACTTC

D gene: TRBD1
clone size: .
V gene: TRBV6-5
J gene: TRBJ2-7
CDR3 protein: CASSYPGGGEQYF
CDR3 DNA: TGTGCCAGCAGTTACCCAGGGGGCGGGGAGCAGTACTTC

D gene: TRBD1
clone size: .
V gene: TRBV10-3
J gene: TRBJ2-2
CDR3 protein: CAISTGQAGELFF
CDR3 DNA: TGTGCCATCAGCACGGGACAGGCCGGGGAGCTGTTTTTT

D gene: .
clone size: .
V gene: TRBV28
J gene: TRBJ2-7
CDR3 protein: CASSLSWAEQYF
CDR3 DNA: TGTGCCAGCAGTTTAAGCTGGGCGGAGCAGTACTTC

D gene: TRBD1
clone size: .
V gene: TRBV15
J gene: TRBJ2-3
CDR3 protein: CATSPGTGETDTQYF
CDR3 DNA: TGTGCCACCAGCCCTGGGACAGGGGAGACAGATACGCAGTATTTT

D gene: .
clone size: .
V gene: TRBV15
J gene: TRBJ1-3
CDR3 protein: CATSRDLAVSGNTIYF
CDR3 DNA: TGTGCCACCAGCAGAGATCTGGCCGTCTCTGGAAACACCATATATTTT

D gene: TRBD1
clone size: .
V gene: TRBV15
J gene: TRBJ1-3
CDR3 protein: CATSSRDRVEAIYF
CDR3 DNA: TGTGCCACCAGCTCCCGGGACAGGGTAGAGGCCATATATTTT

D gene: .
clone size: .
V gene: TRBV7-5
J gene: TRBJ1-5
CDR3 protein: CVRTPLRPGGVRFKNQPQHF
CDR3 DNA: TGTGTCAGAACCCCGCTTAGGCCAGGGGGCGTCAGGTTTAAGAATCAGCCCCAGCATTTT

D gene: TRBD1
clone size: .
V gene: TRBV28
J gene: TRBJ1-5
CDR3 protein: CASSLTGNNQPQHF
CDR3 DNA: TGTGCCAGCAGTTTGACAGGGAACAATCAGCCCCAGCATTTT

D gene: TRBD1
clone size: .
V gene: TRBV5-6
J gene: TRBJ2-7
CDR3 protein: CASSTGQVYFGEQYF
CDR3 DNA: TGTGCCAGCAGCACAGGACAGGTCTATTTTGGCGAGCAGTACTTC

D gene: TRBD1
clone size: few
V gene: TRBV6-6
J gene: TRBJ2-5
CDR3 protein: CASTETGVQETQYF
CDR3 DNA: TGTGCCAGCACAGAAACAGGGGTACAAGAGACCCAGTACTTC

D gene: .
clone size: .
V gene: TRBV7-2
J gene: TRBJ2-7
CDR3 protein: CASSLVPLSYEQYF
CDR3 DNA: TGTGCCAGCAGCTTAGTTCCTCTTTCCTACGAGCAGTACTTC

D gene: TRBD2
clone size: few
V gene: TRBV2
J gene: TRBJ2-1
CDR3 protein: CASSGLAGFMEQFF
CDR3 DNA: TGTGCCAGCAGTGGACTAGCGGGATTCATGGAGCAGTTCTTC

D gene: .
clone size: few
V gene: TRBV5-1
J gene: TRBJ1-3
CDR3 protein: CASSSLSGAGNTIYF
CDR3 DNA: TGCGCCAGCAGCTCCCTCTCAGGGGCAGGAAACACCATATATTTT

D gene: TRBD1
clone size: few
V gene: TRBV6-6
J gene: TRBJ1-4
CDR3 protein: CASSAYRGGNEKLFF
CDR3 DNA: TGTGCCAGCAGTGCCTACAGGGGAGGTAATGAAAAACTGTTTTTT

D gene: TRBD1
clone size: .
V gene: TRBV11-2
J gene: TRBJ1-1
CDR3 protein: CASSLVPGQLIRAEAFF
CDR3 DNA: TGTGCCAGCAGCTTAGTTCCGGGACAGTTGATTAGGGCTGAAGCTTTCTTT

D gene: TRBD1
clone size: .
V gene: TRBV5-4
J gene: TRBJ2-5
CDR3 protein: CASSWPRTGGTETQYF
CDR3 DNA: TGTGCCAGCAGCTGGCCGCGGACAGGGGGGACAGAGACCCAGTACTTC

D gene: .
clone size: .
V gene: TRBV10-3
J gene: TRBJ1-5
CDR3 protein: CAISRQGGNQPQHF
CDR3 DNA: TGTGCCATCAGTCGTCAGGGTGGCAATCAGCCCCAGCATTTT

D gene: TRBD1
clone size: .
V gene: TRBV6-6
J gene: TRBJ1-2
CDR3 protein: CASSYGTATYGYTF
CDR3 DNA: TGTGCCAGCAGTTACGGGACAGCGACCTATGGCTACACCTTC

D gene: .
clone size: .
V gene: TRBV6-6
J gene: TRBJ1-5
CDR3 protein: CASSTGNSNQPQHF
CDR3 DNA: TGTGCCAGCAGTACGGGGAATAGCAATCAGCCCCAGCATTTT

D gene: TRBD2
clone size: .
V gene: TRBV6-5
J gene: TRBJ2-5
CDR3 protein: CASSYSGGSETQYF
CDR3 DNA: TGTGCCAGCAGTTACTCCGGCGGGAGTGAGACCCAGTACTTC

D gene: .
clone size: once
V gene: TRBV11-2
J gene: TRBJ1-1
CDR3 protein: CASSLDPVTEAFF
CDR3 DNA: TGTGCCAGCAGCTTAGATCCGGTTACTGAAGCTTTCTTT

D gene: .
clone size: .
V gene: TRBV10-3
J gene: TRBJ2-7
CDR3 protein: CATRGSTYEQYF
CDR3 DNA: TGTGCCACCCGGGGGTCCACCTACGAGCAGTACTTC

D gene: .
clone size: .
V gene: TRBV7-9
J gene: TRBJ1-4
CDR3 protein: CASSLDRWDEKLFF
CDR3 DNA: TGTGCCAGCAGCTTGGACAGATGGGATGAAAAACTGTTTTTT

D gene: .
clone size: .
V gene: TRBV28
J gene: TRBJ1-6
CDR3 protein: CASSLGGVGSPLHF
CDR3 DNA: TGTGCCAGCAGTTTAGGGGGGGTCGGTTCACCCCTCCACTTT